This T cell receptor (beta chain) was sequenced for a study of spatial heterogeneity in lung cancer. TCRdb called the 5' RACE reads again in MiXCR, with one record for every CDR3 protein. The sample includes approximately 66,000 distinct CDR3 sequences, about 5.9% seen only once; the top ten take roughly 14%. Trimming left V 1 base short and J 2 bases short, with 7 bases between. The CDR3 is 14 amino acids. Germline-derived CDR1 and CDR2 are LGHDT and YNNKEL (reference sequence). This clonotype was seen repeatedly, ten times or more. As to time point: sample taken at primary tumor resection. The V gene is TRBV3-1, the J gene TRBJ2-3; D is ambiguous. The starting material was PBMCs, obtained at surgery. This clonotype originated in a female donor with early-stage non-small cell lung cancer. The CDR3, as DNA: TGTGCCAGCAGCCAAGGGTCCTACACAGATACGCAGTATTTT. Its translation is CASSQGSYTDTQYF.